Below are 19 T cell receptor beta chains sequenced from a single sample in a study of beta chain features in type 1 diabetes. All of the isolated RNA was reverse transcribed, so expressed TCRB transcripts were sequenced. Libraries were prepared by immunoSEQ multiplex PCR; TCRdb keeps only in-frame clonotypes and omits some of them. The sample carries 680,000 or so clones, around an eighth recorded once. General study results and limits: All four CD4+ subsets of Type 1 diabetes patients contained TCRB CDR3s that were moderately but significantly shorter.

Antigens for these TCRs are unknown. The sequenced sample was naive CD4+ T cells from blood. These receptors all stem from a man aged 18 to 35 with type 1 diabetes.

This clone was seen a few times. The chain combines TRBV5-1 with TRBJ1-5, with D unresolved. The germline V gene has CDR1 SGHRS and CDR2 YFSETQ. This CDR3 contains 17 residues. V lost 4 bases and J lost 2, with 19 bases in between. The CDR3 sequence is CASSHGPLLAGNQPQHF. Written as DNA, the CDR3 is TGCGCCAGCAGCCATGGACCCCTTCTCGCGGGCAATCAGCCCCAGCATTTT.

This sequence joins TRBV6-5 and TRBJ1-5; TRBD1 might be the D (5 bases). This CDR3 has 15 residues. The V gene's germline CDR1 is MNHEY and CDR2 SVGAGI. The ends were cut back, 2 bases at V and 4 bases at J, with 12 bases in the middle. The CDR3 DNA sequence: TGTGCCAGCAGTTACGGGGGGTATAGGAATCAGCCCCAGCATTTT. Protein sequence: CASSYGGYRNQPQHF.

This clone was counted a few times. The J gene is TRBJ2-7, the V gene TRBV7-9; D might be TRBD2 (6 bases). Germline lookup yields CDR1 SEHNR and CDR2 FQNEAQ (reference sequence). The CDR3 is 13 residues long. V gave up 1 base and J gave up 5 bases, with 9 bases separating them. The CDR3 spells CASSLDGTDEQYF. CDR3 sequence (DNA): TGTGCCAGCAGCTTAGATGGGACTGACGAGCAGTACTTC.

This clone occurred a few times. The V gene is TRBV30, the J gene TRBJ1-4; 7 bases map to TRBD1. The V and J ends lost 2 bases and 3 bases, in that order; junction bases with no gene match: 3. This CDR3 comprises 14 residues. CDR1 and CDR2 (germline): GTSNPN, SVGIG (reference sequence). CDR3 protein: CAWSFGQANEKLFF. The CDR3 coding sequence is TGTGCCTGGAGTTTCGGACAGGCTAATGAAAAACTGTTTTTT.

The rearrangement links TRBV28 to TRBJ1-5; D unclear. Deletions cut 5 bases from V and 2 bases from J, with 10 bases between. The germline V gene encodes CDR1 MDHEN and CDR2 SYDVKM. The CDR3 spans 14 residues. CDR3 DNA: TGTGCCAGCAGTCGGTTAAGGGGCAATCAGCCCCAGCATTTT. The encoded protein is CASSRLRGNQPQHF. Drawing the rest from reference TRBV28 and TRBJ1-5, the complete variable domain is DVKVTQSSRYLVKRTGEKVFLECVQDMDHENMFWYRQDPGLGLRLIYFSYDVKMKEKGDIPEGYSVSREKKERFSLILESASTNQTSMYLCASSRLRGNQPQHFGDGTRLSIL.

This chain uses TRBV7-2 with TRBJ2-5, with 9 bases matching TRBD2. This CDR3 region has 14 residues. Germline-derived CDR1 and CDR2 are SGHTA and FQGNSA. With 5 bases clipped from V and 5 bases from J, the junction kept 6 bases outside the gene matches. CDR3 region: CASSDGTSRETQYF. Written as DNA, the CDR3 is TGTGCCAGCAGCGACGGGACTAGCAGGGAGACCCAGTACTTC. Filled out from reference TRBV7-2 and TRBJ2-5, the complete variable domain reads GAGVSQSPSNKVTEKGKDVELRCDPISGHTALYWYRQSLGQGLEFLIYFQGNSAPDKSGLPSDRFSAERTGGSVSTLTIQRTQQEDSAVYLCASSDGTSRETQYFGPGTRLLVL.

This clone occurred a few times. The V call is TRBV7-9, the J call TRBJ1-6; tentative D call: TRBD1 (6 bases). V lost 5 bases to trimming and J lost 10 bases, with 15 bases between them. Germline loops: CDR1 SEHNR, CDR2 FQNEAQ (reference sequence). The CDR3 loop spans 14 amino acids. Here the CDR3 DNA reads TGTGCCAGCAGCGCCAACACAGGGAGATCACCCCTCCACTTT. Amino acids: CASSANTGRSPLHF.

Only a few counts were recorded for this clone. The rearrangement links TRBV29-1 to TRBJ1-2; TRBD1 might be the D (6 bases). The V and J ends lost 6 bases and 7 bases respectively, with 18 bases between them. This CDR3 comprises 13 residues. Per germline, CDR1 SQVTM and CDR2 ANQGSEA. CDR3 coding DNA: TGCAGCGTCCGGACAGAGGGTTTTGGTGGCTACACCTTC. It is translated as CSVRTEGFGGYTF.

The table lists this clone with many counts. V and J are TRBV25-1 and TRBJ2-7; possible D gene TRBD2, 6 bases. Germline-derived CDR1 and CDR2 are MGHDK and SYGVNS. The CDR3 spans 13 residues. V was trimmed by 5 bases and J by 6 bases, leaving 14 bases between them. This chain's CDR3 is CASSTEGWSEQYF. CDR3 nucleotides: TGTGCCAGCAGTACGGAGGGCTGGAGCGAGCAGTACTTC.

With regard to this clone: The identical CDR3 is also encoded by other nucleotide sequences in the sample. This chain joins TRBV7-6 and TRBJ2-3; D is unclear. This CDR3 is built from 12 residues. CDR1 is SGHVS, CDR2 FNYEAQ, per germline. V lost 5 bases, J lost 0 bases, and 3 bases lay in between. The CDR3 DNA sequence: TGTGCCAGCAGCCCCAGCACAGATACGCAGTATTTT. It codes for CASSPSTDTQYF.

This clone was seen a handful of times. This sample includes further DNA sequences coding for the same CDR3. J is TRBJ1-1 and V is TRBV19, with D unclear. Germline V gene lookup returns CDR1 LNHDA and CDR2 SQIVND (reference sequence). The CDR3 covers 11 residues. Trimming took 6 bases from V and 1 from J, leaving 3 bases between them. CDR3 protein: CASRGNTEAFF. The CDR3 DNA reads TGTGCCAGTAGGGGGAACACTGAAGCTTTCTTT.

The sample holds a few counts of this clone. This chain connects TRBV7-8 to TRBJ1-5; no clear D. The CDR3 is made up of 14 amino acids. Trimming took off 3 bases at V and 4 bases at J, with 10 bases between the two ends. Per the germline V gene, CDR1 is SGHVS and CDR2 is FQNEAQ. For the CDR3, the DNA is TGTGCCAGCAGCTTCGTTATGGGAAATCAGCCCCAGCATTTT. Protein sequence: CASSFVMGNQPQHF.

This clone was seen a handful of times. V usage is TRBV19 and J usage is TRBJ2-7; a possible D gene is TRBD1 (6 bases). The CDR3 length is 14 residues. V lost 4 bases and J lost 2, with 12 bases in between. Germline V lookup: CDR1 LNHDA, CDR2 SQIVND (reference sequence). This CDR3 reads CASSKDRYPYEQYF. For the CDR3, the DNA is TGTGCCAGTAGTAAGGACAGATACCCCTACGAGCAGTACTTC.

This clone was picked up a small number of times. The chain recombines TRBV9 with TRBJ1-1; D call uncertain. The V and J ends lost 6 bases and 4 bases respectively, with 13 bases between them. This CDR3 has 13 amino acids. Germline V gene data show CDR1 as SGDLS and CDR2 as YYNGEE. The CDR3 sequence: CASTLGESTEAFF. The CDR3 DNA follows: TGTGCCAGCACTCTCGGGGAGAGCACTGAAGCTTTCTTT.

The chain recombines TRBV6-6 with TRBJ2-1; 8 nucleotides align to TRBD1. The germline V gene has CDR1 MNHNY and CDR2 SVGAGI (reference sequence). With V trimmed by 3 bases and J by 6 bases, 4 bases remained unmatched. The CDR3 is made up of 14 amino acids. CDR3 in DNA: TGTGCCAGCAGTTATTACACAGGGGGCAATGAGCAGTTCTTC. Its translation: CASSYYTGGNEQFF.

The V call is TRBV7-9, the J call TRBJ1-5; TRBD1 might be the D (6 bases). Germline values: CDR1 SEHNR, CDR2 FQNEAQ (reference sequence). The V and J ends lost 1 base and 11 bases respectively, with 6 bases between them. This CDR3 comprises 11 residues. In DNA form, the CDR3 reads TGTGCCAGCAGCTTAGAGGGGGCCCAGCATTTT. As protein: CASSLEGAQHF.

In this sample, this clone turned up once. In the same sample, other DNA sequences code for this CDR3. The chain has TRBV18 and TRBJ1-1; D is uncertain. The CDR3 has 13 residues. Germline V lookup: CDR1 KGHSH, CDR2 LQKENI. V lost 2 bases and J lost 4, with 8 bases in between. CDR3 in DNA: TGTGCCAGCTCACCAGGAGATTCCACTGAAGCTTTCTTT. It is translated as CASSPGDSTEAFF.

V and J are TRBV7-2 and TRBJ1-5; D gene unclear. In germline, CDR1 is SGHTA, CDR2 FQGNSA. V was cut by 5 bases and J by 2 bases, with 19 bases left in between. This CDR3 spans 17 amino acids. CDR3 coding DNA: TGTGCCAGCAGCCCACACGGTCGAGGGAATGGCAATCAGCCCCAGCATTTT. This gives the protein CASSPHGRGNGNQPQHF.

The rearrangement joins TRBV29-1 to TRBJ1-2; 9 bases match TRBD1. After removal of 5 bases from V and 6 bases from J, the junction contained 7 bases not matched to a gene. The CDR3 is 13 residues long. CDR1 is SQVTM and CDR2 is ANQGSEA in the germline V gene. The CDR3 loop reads CSVSGQGHDGYTF. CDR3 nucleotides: TGCAGCGTTTCGGGACAGGGCCACGATGGCTACACCTTC.